One and the same sample provided the 27 T cell receptor beta chains below, sequenced in a study of T cells after posttransplantation cyclophosphamide. Clones were read by immunoSEQ multiplex PCR, and TCRdb kept only the in-frame ones, dropping some. The sample contains fewer than 25,000 clones, about 82% of which appear only once. The sequencing sample was made of PBMCs. The receptors derive from a woman aged 55-70 years with a blood cancer, CMV-positive, and with a related stem cell donor.

This sequence joins TRBV19 and TRBJ2-3, with 7 bases matching TRBD2. The V and J ends lost 9 bases and 1 base, in that order; junction bases with no gene match: 16. Germline lookup yields CDR1 LNHDA and CDR2 SQIVND (reference sequence). The CDR3 covers 17 residues. For the CDR3, the DNA is TGTGCCAGCCAGATGTGGGGCGGGAGCAGGGGCACAGATACGCAGTATTTT. Translating it yields CASQMWGGSRGTDTQYF. The whole variable domain, filled in from reference TRBV19 and TRBJ2-3, reads DGGITQSPKYLFRKEGQNVTLSCEQNLNHDAMYWYRQDPGQGLRLIYYSQIVNDFQKGDIAEGYSVSREKKESFPLTVTSAQKNPTAFYLCASQMWGGSRGTDTQYFGPGTRLTVL.

The rearrangement joins TRBV5-1 to TRBJ2-1, with 8 positions matching TRBD2. V shed 4 bases, J shed 9 bases, and the junction held 18 bases outside the gene matches. The germline gives CDR1 SGHRS, CDR2 YFSETQ. This CDR3 contains 17 residues. This chain's CDR3 is CASSRVSAGLVTFEQFF. CDR3 sequence (DNA): TGCGCCAGCAGCCGGGTTTCGGCGGGACTAGTGACGTTTGAGCAGTTCTTC.

This chain links TRBV2 with TRBJ1-4, with 10 positions matching TRBD1. Germline V lookup: CDR1 SNHLY, CDR2 FYNNEI. The CDR3 is 14 amino acids. Germline trimming cut 6 bases from V and 13 bases from J; bases unmatched to any gene: 11. CDR3 sequence: CASSRDRGLRGLFF. CDR3 nucleotide sequence: TGTGCCAGCAGCCGGGACAGGGGACTTCGTGGACTGTTTTTT.

There are a few counts of this clone. The chain links TRBV7-9 to TRBJ1-4; 10 positions match TRBD1. This CDR3 has 15 residues. Per germline, CDR1 SEHNR and CDR2 FQNEAQ (reference sequence). V shed 5 bases, J shed 9 bases, and the junction held 9 bases outside the gene matches. CDR3 coding DNA: TGTGCCAGCAGCCCGGAGGGGGGACAGGGGCAAAAACTGTTTTTT. Translation: CASSPEGGQGQKLFF.

The V and J genes are TRBV5-1 and TRBJ2-1; 13 bases line up with TRBD2. This CDR3 spans 21 amino acids. Looked up from germline, CDR1 is SGHRS and CDR2 is YFSETQ. V shed 3 bases, J shed 4 bases, and the junction held 19 bases outside the gene matches. For the CDR3, the DNA is TGCGCCAGCAGCTCTTTTCAACTAGCGGGAGGGTACCTAAGAGGTTACAATGAGCAGTTCTTC. Translation gives CASSSFQLAGGYLRGYNEQFF.

V and J are TRBV9 and TRBJ2-7; 7 bases agree with TRBD2. The germline V gene encodes CDR1 SGDLS and CDR2 YYNGEE. The trim removed 0 bases at V and 6 bases at J, leaving 3 bases unmatched. The CDR3 contains 13 residues. CDR3 DNA sequence: TGTGCCAGCAGCGTAGGACTAGCTTCCGAGCAGTACTTC. This sequence encodes CASSVGLASEQYF.

The chain uses TRBV5-6 and TRBJ2-7; 10 nucleotides agree with TRBD2. CDR3 length: 16 amino acids. The V and J ends lost 4 bases and 6 bases, in that order; junction bases with no gene match: 13. Germline values: CDR1 SGHDT, CDR2 YYEEEE. CDR3 DNA: TGTGCCAGCAGCCAATGGGCGTCTAGCGGGAGAATCGAGCAGTACTTC. It encodes CASSQWASSGRIEQYF.

The gene calls are TRBV5-1 and TRBJ2-7; D is possibly TRBD1 (5 bases). Germline CDR1 and CDR2: SGHRS and YFSETQ. There are 13 residues in the CDR3. The V end lost 2 bases, the J end lost 5 bases, and 11 bases lay between the germline ends. The CDR3 coding sequence is TGCGCCAGCAGCTTAAGCAGGGCCCACGAGCAGTACTTC. Protein product: CASSLSRAHEQYF.

V is TRBV6-5 and J is TRBJ2-3; D is perhaps TRBD2 (6 bases). CDR1 MNHEY and CDR2 SVGAGI come from the germline V gene. The CDR3 extends over 14 amino acids. V gave up 11 bases and J gave up 2 bases, with 17 bases separating them. The DNA of the CDR3 is TGTGCCTCGGGGCGAGCGGGCTCCACAGATACGCAGTATTTT. Its translation: CASGRAGSTDTQYF.

The chain is built from TRBV30 and TRBJ1-3; D remains unclear. CDR1 and CDR2 from the germline V gene are GTSNPN and SVGIG (reference sequence). This CDR3 comprises 13 residues. The ends were cut back, 0 bases at V and 3 bases at J, with 6 bases in the middle. The CDR3 bases are TGTGCCTGGAGTGTCACTTATGGAAACACCATATATTTT. Encoded protein: CAWSVTYGNTIYF.

The genes are TRBV5-6 and TRBJ2-1; TRBD2 aligns across 10 bases. The CDR3 is 15 amino acids. CDR1 is SGHDT, CDR2 YYEEEE, per germline. Germline trimming cut 3 bases from V and 3 bases from J; bases unmatched to any gene: 3. The CDR3 loop reads CASSSTSGDYNEQFF. In DNA, the CDR3 is TGTGCCAGCAGCTCAACTAGCGGGGACTACAATGAGCAGTTCTTC.

The chain couples TRBV2 to TRBJ1-2, with 10 bases that match TRBD1. Germline CDR1 SNHLY, CDR2 FYNNEI. The CDR3 is 13 amino acids. V gave up 6 bases and J gave up 8 bases; unmatched junction bases: 6. CDR3 in amino acids: CASSKTGGAGYTF. Written as DNA, the CDR3 is TGTGCCAGCAGCAAGACAGGGGGCGCCGGCTACACCTTC.

The chain uses TRBV18 and TRBJ2-7; 9 nucleotides align to TRBD1. CDR3 length: 14 residues. In germline, CDR1 is KGHSH, CDR2 LQKENI. The V gene end was trimmed by 1 base and the J gene end by 7 bases; junction bases not matched to a gene: 5. In DNA form, the CDR3 reads TGTGCCAGCTCACCACAATTACAGGGGGCAGAGCAGTACTTC. It yields the protein CASSPQLQGAEQYF.

This clone was seen more than once but under ten times. The V gene is TRBV5-4, the J gene TRBJ2-6, with D perhaps matching TRBD1 (6 bases). Trimming pared 5 bases from V and 0 bases from J, leaving 18 bases between. The CDR3 spans 18 residues. Germline values: CDR1 SGHNT, CDR2 YYREEE (reference sequence). Here the CDR3 DNA reads TGTGCCAGCAGTTCACTTACAGGGCTACGCTCTGGGGCCAACGTCCTGACTTTC. Its protein is CASSSLTGLRSGANVLTF.

The chain links TRBV2 to TRBJ1-2; D unresolved. The CDR3 is 13 residues long. CDR1 is SNHLY, CDR2 FYNNEI, per germline. V shed 5 bases and J shed 0 bases, with 7 bases lying between them. The CDR3 sequence is CASSRVANYGYTF. The CDR3 nucleotides read TGTGCCAGCAGTCGAGTCGCTAACTATGGCTACACCTTC.

This clone was counted a single time. This chain connects TRBV6-5 to TRBJ1-5; a possible D gene is TRBD1 (6 bases). The CDR3 has 15 amino acids. Germline-derived CDR1 and CDR2 are MNHEY and SVGAGI. V shed 5 bases and J shed 5 bases, with 16 bases lying between them. The CDR3 reads CASSRAGGADQPQHF. The CDR3 coding sequence is TGTGCCAGCAGTAGGGCCGGGGGGGCAGATCAGCCCCAGCATTTT.

The rearrangement joins TRBV30 to TRBJ2-3; D call uncertain. V was shortened by 2 bases and J by 6 bases, with 21 bases between the two germline ends. The CDR3 runs 16 residues. Per germline, CDR1 GTSNPN and CDR2 SVGIG (reference sequence). The CDR3 DNA sequence: TGTGCCTGGAGTTCGTCTGTGATAGCCCATGGGGATACGCAGTATTTT. Residues: CAWSSSVIAHGDTQYF.

This chain joins TRBV6-5 and TRBJ1-2; D gene uncertain. This CDR3 has 12 amino acids. Germline CDR1 and CDR2: MNHEY and SVGAGI. V was pared by 5 bases and J by 5 bases, with 9 bases between. In nucleotides, the CDR3 is TGTGCCAGCAGTCGGGGTGGATATGGCTACACCTTC. As protein: CASSRGGYGYTF.

The table lists this clone with a count of one. The V gene is TRBV27, the J gene TRBJ2-7, with 10 nucleotides matching TRBD2. The V segment lost 7 bases and the J segment 3 bases; nucleotides outside the gene matches: 9. Germline V gene data show CDR1 as MNHEY and CDR2 as SMNVEV (reference sequence). The CDR3 runs 15 residues. The CDR3 loop is CASKRKREGNYEQYF. The CDR3 coding sequence is TGTGCCAGCAAGCGAAAGCGGGAGGGGAACTACGAGCAGTACTTC.

This clone was seen once. This sequence joins TRBV5-1 and TRBJ2-7; D is undetermined. The CDR3 is 11 amino acids. Germline V gene lookup returns CDR1 SGHRS and CDR2 YFSETQ. Trimming took off 0 bases at V and 6 bases at J, with 4 bases between the two ends. The CDR3 spells CASSLVGEQYF. The CDR3 bases are TGCGCCAGCAGCTTGGTCGGCGAGCAGTACTTC.

As for this clone: At one boundary the junction diverges from the germline segment, which might be a read error. The gene calls are TRBV10-3 and TRBJ1-2, with 8 bases fitting TRBD1. Germline values: CDR1 ENHRY, CDR2 SYGVKD. The CDR3 length is 15 residues. The CDR3 bases are TGTGCCAGCAGTCCCCAGACAGGGGTAGTCTATGGCTACACCTTC. Translating it yields CASSPQTGVVYGYTF.

The CDR3 sequence: CASSQDPASYEQYF. The CDR3 DNA sequence: TGTGCCAGCAGCCAAGATCCAGCGAGTTACGAGCAGTACTTC. The V and J genes are TRBV4-2 and TRBJ2-7; unclear D gene. Trimming took off 0 bases at V and 4 bases at J, with 10 bases between the two ends. Germline CDR1 and CDR2: LGHNA and YNFKEQ. The CDR3 has 14 residues.

The chain carries TRBV6-5 and TRBJ2-5; 9 bases map to TRBD1. The CDR3 has 14 amino acids. J gave up 11 bases and V 6 bases, and 13 bases lay outside the gene matches. Germline V gives CDR1 MNHEY, CDR2 SVGAGI. Here the CDR3 DNA reads TGTGCCAGCAGACCCTCATACAGGGGGCGAGAGCAGTACTTC. Amino acid sequence: CASRPSYRGREQYF.

About this clone: One end of the junction does not line up with germline, which may come from a read error. This rearrangement joins TRBV7-2 to TRBJ2-7, with 8 bases identical to TRBD1. The germline CDR1 and CDR2 sequences are SGHTA and FQGNSA. The CDR3 runs 15 residues. CDR3 sequence (DNA): TGTGCCAGCAGCCTAGCTCAGGGGGCGTCCTACGAGCAGTACTTC. This translates into CASSLAQGASYEQYF.

This sequence joins TRBV5-5 and TRBJ1-2; D gene unclear. Germline V gene lookup returns CDR1 SGHKS and CDR2 YYEKEE (reference sequence). With 1 base removed from V and 2 bases from J, the gap between germline ends came to 6 bases. The CDR3 runs to 13 residues. The CDR3 loop reads CASSLKENYGYTF. In nucleotides, the CDR3 is TGTGCCAGCAGCTTGAAAGAGAACTATGGCTACACCTTC.

The rearrangement links TRBV7-2 to TRBJ2-7; 8 positions match TRBD1. CDR3 length equals 14 residues. The junction had 8 bases not matched to a gene; V was cut back by 5 bases and J by 5 bases. Germline V gene sequence: CDR1 SGHTA, CDR2 FQGNSA. CDR3 sequence (DNA): TGTGCCAGCAGCGCCTACAGGGGGGCCAACGAGCAGTACTTC. Its translation is CASSAYRGANEQYF.

The V call is TRBV7-6, the J call TRBJ1-3; a possible D gene is TRBD1 (6 bases). The CDR3 is 14 amino acids. Germline V gene lookup returns CDR1 SGHVS and CDR2 FNYEAQ. With 4 bases removed from V and 2 bases from J, the gap between germline ends came to 9 bases. CDR3 in amino acids: CASSSPGAGNTIYF. The CDR3 DNA follows: TGTGCCAGCAGCTCTCCAGGGGCTGGAAACACCATATATTTT.